This T cell receptor beta chain was sequenced during a study of shared clonotypes between healthy human individuals. Points on this clone: The same CDR3 is also encoded by other DNA sequences in this sample.

Using immunoSEQ multiplex PCR, the repertoire was profiled, and TCRdb retains in-frame clones only, with some absent. The repertoire consists of 1.5 million to 1.9 million clones, with 95% to 99% occurring once and the leading ten covering 0.4% to 0.55%. The sequence derives from a man aged 25 to 40 in good health. Sequencing was carried out using naive CD4+ T cells sorted from blood. Subset meaning: CD45RA+ positively selected.

The chain's CDR3 is CASSLAEYGYTF. In nucleotides, the CDR3 is TGTGCCAGCAGTTTAGCCGAATATGGCTACACCTTC. This chain connects TRBV28 to TRBJ1-2; D is unresolved. Germline CDR1 is MDHEN and CDR2 is SYDVKM. This CDR3 has 12 residues. Trimming took off 2 bases at V and 5 bases at J, with 6 bases between the two ends.